The rows below give T cell receptor beta chains drawn from one sample of a study of sequential checkpoint blockade in melanoma. Data came from immunoSEQ multiplex PCR; TCRdb stores just in-frame clones and leaves some out. The sample has about 9,100 clones; about 25% are singletons. Sequencing used tumor tissue (inferred from file names), obtained from a patient given nivolumab and ipilimumab in sequence. The source of these receptors is a human donor with melanoma. CDR3s include the opening cysteine and the closing phenylalanine or tryptophan. Each record gives: J gene, clone size, V gene, D gene, CDR3 protein, CDR3 DNA. A D gene is named only where the DNA matches it firmly. Clone size is not always given. Where it is, it says once, few, many or a class for expanded clones.

TRBJ1-3,few,TRBV6-1,-,CASSEGGSGNTIYF,TGTGCCAGCAGTGAAGGGGGCTCTGGAAACACCATATATTTT
TRBJ2-2,-,TRBV7-7,TRBD2,CASSPGTTNTGELFF,TGTGCCAGCAGCCCCGGGACTACGAACACCGGGGAGCTGTTTTTT
TRBJ2-7,many,TRBV6-8,-,CASSQDPREQYF,TGTGCCAGCAGCCAGGACCCTCGCGAGCAGTACTTC
TRBJ2-1,-,TRBV5-1,-,CASSQDTGDSYNEQFF,TGCGCCAGCAGCCAAGATACGGGAGACTCCTACAATGAGCAGTTCTTC
TRBJ2-7,-,TRBV19,-,CASSWGLASEEQYF,TGTGCCAGTAGCTGGGGACTGGCGTCGGAAGAGCAGTACTTC
TRBJ1-1,many,TRBV11-3,-,CASSLTLRGSGEAFF,TGTGCCAGCAGCTTAACGTTAAGGGGATCCGGTGAAGCTTTCTTT
TRBJ2-1,-,TRBV5-1,TRBD2,CASSWGLAGGQNEQFF,TGCGCCAGCAGCTGGGGACTAGCGGGAGGGCAAAATGAGCAGTTCTTC
TRBJ2-2,-,TRBV11-3,TRBD2,CASSLIRAGGVNTGELFF,TGTGCCAGCAGCTTAATCCGAGCGGGAGGGGTAAATACCGGGGAGCTGTTTTTT
TRBJ2-5,-,TRBV5-1,-,CASSLAGTTQETQYF,TGCGCCAGCAGCTTGGCCGGGACAACCCAAGAGACCCAGTACTTC
TRBJ2-1,few,TRBV12-2,-,CATQGRQSSYNEQFF,TGTGCCACCCAGGGACGCCAGAGCTCCTACAATGAGCAGTTCTTC
TRBJ1-2,many,TRBV11-3,-,CASSGEQDSYGYTF,TGTGCCAGCAGCGGGGAACAGGACAGCTATGGCTACACCTTC
TRBJ2-7,many,TRBV6-8,-,CASRKVLGTHGLGEQYF,TGTGCCAGCAGAAAGGTGCTTGGGACACATGGGCTGGGCGAGCAGTACTTC
TRBJ1-5,medium-sized,TRBV29-1,-,CSVALGVQPQHF,TGCAGCGTTGCCCTCGGGGTTCAGCCCCAGCATTTT
TRBJ2-7,few,TRBV6-8,TRBD2,CASSYGRGSSYEQYF,TGTGCCAGCAGTTACGGGCGGGGGAGCTCCTACGAGCAGTACTTC
TRBJ2-1,medium-sized,TRBV29-1,-,CSVDVRARYNEQFF,TGCAGCGTTGACGTGCGGGCGCGCTACAATGAGCAGTTCTTC
TRBJ1-2,-,TRBV29-1,TRBD1,CSVGVRDRVNYGYTF,TGCAGCGTTGGGGTTCGGGACAGGGTTAACTATGGCTACACCTTC
TRBJ2-7,-,TRBV6-7,-,CASSSDRTREQYF,TGTGCCAGCAGTTCGGACAGAACAAGGGAGCAGTACTTC
TRBJ2-1,medium-sized,TRBV11-3,TRBD2,CASSLGGGRADEQFF,TGTGCCAGCAGCTTAGGCGGCGGGAGGGCCGATGAGCAGTTCTTC
TRBJ1-2,few,TRBV23-1,-,CASSFGESYGYTF,TGCGCCAGCAGCTTCGGGGAGAGCTATGGCTACACCTTC
TRBJ2-3,many,TRBV11-3,TRBD2,CASSDGRAEFRGTDTQYF,TGTGCCAGCAGTGACGGGAGGGCCGAGTTCCGCGGCACAGATACGCAGTATTTT
TRBJ1-3,-,TRBV6-8,-,CASSSGLGNTIYF,TGTGCCAGCAGCAGCGGGCTCGGAAACACCATATATTTT
TRBJ1-2,few,TRBV30,-,CAWRTPNYGYTF,TGTGCCTGGAGGACACCTAACTATGGCTACACCTTC
TRBJ2-3,-,TRBV18,TRBD2,CASSPGLAATDTQYF,TGTGCCAGCTCACCAGGACTAGCGGCAACAGATACGCAGTATTTT
TRBJ2-7,-,TRBV11-3,-,CASSLVLIPGQGTTYEQYF,TGTGCCAGCAGCTTAGTTCTAATTCCGGGGCAGGGAACCACCTACGAGCAGTACTTC
TRBJ1-1,-,TRBV28,TRBD1,CASSLLGGTGGVTEAFF,TGTGCCAGCAGTTTACTTGGTGGGACAGGGGGCGTGACTGAAGCTTTCTTT
TRBJ2-2,few,TRBV28,TRBD2,CASFSGRVLFAGELFF,TGTGCCAGTTTTAGCGGGAGGGTCCTATTCGCCGGGGAGCTGTTTTTT
TRBJ2-4,many,TRBV4-1,-,CASSQDELGPAKNIQYF,TGCGCCAGCAGCCAAGATGAATTGGGGCCGGCCAAAAACATTCAGTACTTC
TRBJ1-1,once,TRBV5-1,TRBD1,CASRDTGGGTEAFF,TGCGCCAGCAGAGATACAGGGGGCGGCACTGAAGCTTTCTTT
TRBJ2-6,-,TRBV5-1,-,CASSLQIGSGANVLTF,TGCGCCAGCAGCCTCCAGATTGGCTCTGGGGCCAACGTCCTGACTTTC
TRBJ2-4,few,TRBV28,-,CASSFLQANKNIQYF,TGTGCCAGCAGTTTCCTACAGGCAAACAAAAACATTCAGTACTTC
TRBJ2-1,many,TRBV7-8,TRBD2,CASSFGLAVEQFF,TGTGCCAGCAGCTTCGGACTAGCGGTTGAGCAGTTCTTC
TRBJ1-1,-,TRBV5-1,-,CASSFEGGQYTEAFF,TGCGCCAGCAGCTTCGAGGGAGGCCAGTACACTGAAGCTTTCTTT
TRBJ1-2,medium-sized,TRBV19,-,CASSTPMDYGYTF,TGTGCCAGTAGTACCCCGATGGACTATGGCTACACCTTC
TRBJ1-4,few,TRBV30,-,CAWRPPGGKLFF,TGTGCCTGGAGACCGCCAGGAGGAAAACTGTTTTTT
TRBJ1-6,-,TRBV11-3,-,CASSHSLVPYNSPLHF,TGTGCCAGCAGCCATTCTCTAGTGCCCTATAATTCACCCCTCCACTTT
TRBJ2-1,once,TRBV29-1,TRBD2,CSVEDVGGPSSYNEQFF,TGCAGCGTTGAAGATGTGGGAGGGCCCAGCTCCTACAATGAGCAGTTCTTC
TRBJ1-1,few,TRBV9,-,CASSAGNTEAFF,TGTGCCAGCAGCGCGGGGAACACTGAAGCTTTCTTT
TRBJ2-2,few,TRBV11-3,-,CASSSPKGLRDGELFF,TGTGCCAGCAGCTCCCCAAAAGGGCTGCGAGACGGGGAGCTGTTTTTT
TRBJ2-5,-,TRBV14,-,CASSQGSAGRKETQYF,TGTGCCAGCAGCCAAGGCAGCGCGGGGCGGAAAGAGACCCAGTACTTC